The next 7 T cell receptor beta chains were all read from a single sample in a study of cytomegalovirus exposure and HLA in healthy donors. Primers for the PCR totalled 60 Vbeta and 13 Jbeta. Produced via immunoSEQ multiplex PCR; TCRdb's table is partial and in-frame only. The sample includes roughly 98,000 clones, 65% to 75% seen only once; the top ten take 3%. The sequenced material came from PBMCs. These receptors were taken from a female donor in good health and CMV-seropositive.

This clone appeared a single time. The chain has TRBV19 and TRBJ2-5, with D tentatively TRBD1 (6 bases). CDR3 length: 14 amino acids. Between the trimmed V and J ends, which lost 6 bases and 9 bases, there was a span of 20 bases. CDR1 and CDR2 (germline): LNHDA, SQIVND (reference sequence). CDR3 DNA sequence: TGTGCCAGTAGACCCGGAATAGCACCAGGGGCCCAGTACTTC. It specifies CASRPGIAPGAQYF.

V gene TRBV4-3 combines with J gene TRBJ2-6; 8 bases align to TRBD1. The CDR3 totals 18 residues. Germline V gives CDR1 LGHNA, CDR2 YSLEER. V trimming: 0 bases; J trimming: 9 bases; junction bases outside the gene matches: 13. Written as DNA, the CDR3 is TGCGCCAGCAGCCAAGAATTAACAGGGGGTGCATCAGGCAACGTCCTGACTTTC. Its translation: CASSQELTGGASGNVLTF.

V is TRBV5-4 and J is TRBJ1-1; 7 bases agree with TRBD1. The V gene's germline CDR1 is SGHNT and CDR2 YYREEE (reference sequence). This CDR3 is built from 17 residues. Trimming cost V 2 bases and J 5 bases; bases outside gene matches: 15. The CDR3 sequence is CASSFEDWGPGGTEAFF. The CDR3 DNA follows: TGTGCCAGCAGCTTCGAAGATTGGGGACCAGGGGGGACTGAAGCTTTCTTT.

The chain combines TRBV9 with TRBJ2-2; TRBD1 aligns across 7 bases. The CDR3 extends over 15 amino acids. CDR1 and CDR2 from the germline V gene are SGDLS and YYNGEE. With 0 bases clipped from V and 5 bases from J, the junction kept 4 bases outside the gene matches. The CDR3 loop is CASSVAGTETGELFF. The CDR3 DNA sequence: TGTGCCAGCAGCGTAGCCGGGACAGAGACCGGGGAGCTGTTTTTT.

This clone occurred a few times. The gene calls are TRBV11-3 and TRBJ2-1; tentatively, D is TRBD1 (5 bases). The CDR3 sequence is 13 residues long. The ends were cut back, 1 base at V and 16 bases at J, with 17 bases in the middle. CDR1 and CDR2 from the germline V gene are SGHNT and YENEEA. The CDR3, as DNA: TGTGCCAGCAGCTTAGCAGGGTCCGCTCGCCCTTTCTTC. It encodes CASSLAGSARPFF.

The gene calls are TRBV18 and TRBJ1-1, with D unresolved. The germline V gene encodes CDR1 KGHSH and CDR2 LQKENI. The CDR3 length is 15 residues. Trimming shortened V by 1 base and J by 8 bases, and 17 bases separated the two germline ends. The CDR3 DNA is TGTGCCAGCTCACCACAGGCGGTGATGGGTCCGGAAGCTTTCTTT. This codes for CASSPQAVMGPEAFF.

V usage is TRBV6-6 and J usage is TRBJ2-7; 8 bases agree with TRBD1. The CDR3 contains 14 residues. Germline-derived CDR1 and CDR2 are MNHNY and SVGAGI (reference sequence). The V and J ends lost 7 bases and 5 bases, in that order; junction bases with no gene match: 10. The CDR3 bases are TGTGCCAGCACTTGGGGACAGGTTTCTCACGAGCAGTACTTC. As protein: CASTWGQVSHEQYF.